What follows are 31 T cell receptor beta chains derived from one specimen sequenced in a study of monozygotic twins with cystic fibrosis. The assay was immunoSEQ multiplex PCR, and TCRdb's table has in-frame clones only and misses some. The data contain under 25,000 clones, around 97% of them singletons. The sample comprised blood. Every receptor here comes from a girl aged 10-17 years with cystic fibrosis.

The rearrangement joins TRBV4-1 to TRBJ1-5, with D perhaps matching TRBD1 (5 bases). Trimming stripped 0 bases from V and 6 bases from J, with 9 bases between. Germline CDR1 and CDR2: MGHRA and YSYEKL. CDR3 length: 14 amino acids. The chain's CDR3 is CASSQDRGTQPQHF. DNA of the CDR3: TGCGCCAGCAGCCAAGACCGGGGGACTCAGCCCCAGCATTTT.

This chain joins TRBV5-4 and TRBJ2-7; tentatively, D is TRBD2 (6 bases). From germline, CDR1 is SGHNT and CDR2 YYREEE (reference sequence). CDR3 length equals 12 residues. V was clipped by 4 bases and J by 3 bases, with 8 bases between them. The CDR3 DNA sequence: TGTGCCAGCAGCGGAGCGGGCTACGAGCAGTACGTC. It encodes CASSGAGYEQYV.

This rearrangement joins TRBV7-8 to TRBJ2-1; 7 positions agree with TRBD1. Trimming cost V 2 bases and J 0 bases; bases outside gene matches: 4. Germline V gene sequence: CDR1 SGHVS, CDR2 FQNEAQ. The CDR3 length is 16 residues. The CDR3 is CASSLTGVPSYNEQFF. The DNA of the CDR3 is TGTGCCAGCAGCTTAACAGGGGTTCCCTCCTACAATGAGCAGTTCTTC.

The V and J genes are TRBV6-1 and TRBJ2-7; 10 nucleotides line up with TRBD2. Per germline, CDR1 MNHNS and CDR2 SASEGT. The CDR3 is 15 amino acids. V gave up 0 bases and J gave up 3 bases; unmatched junction bases: 2. The CDR3 spells CASSEARLAGYEQYF. CDR3 nucleotides: TGTGCCAGCAGTGAAGCCCGACTAGCGGGCTACGAGCAGTACTTC.

The rearrangement uses TRBV29-1 and TRBJ1-1; the D is unclear. The CDR3 has 11 residues. CDR1 is SQVTM and CDR2 is ANQGSEA in the germline V gene. Trimming removed 6 bases from V and 4 bases from J, with 9 bases in between. The CDR3 nucleotides are TGCAGCGTGCGGGAAACCACTGAAGCTTTCTTT. This codes for CSVRETTEAFF.

The J gene is TRBJ2-3, the V gene TRBV9; 9 positions match TRBD1. Germline assignment: CDR1 SGDLS and CDR2 YYNGEE. The CDR3 totals 16 residues. V trimming: 4 bases; J trimming: 4 bases; junction bases outside the gene matches: 10. CDR3 loop: CASSSPGQGLSDTQYF. Written as DNA, the CDR3 is TGTGCCAGCAGCTCACCGGGACAGGGTCTATCAGATACGCAGTATTTT.

The chain uses TRBV20-1 and TRBJ2-1; D gene ambiguous. Germline assignment: CDR1 DFQATT and CDR2 SNEGSKA (reference sequence). Deletions cut 3 bases from V and 7 bases from J, with 7 bases between. The CDR3 runs 11 residues. CDR3 in DNA: TGCAGTGCTAGTGGTACGAATGAGCAGTTCTTC. This gives the protein CSASGTNEQFF.

This clone was detected only once. The chain employs TRBV25-1 and TRBJ2-2; D unclear. The germline gives CDR1 MGHDK, CDR2 SYGVNS. Trimming removed 6 bases from V and 5 bases from J, with 13 bases in between. The CDR3 consists of 14 residues. The CDR3 region is CASSVVTGTGELFF. The DNA of the CDR3 is TGTGCCAGCAGCGTTGTTACTGGGACCGGGGAGCTGTTTTTT.

The CDR3 reads CATTGHPGEQFF. In nucleotides, the CDR3 is TGTGCCACCACTGGACACCCGGGTGAGCAGTTCTTC. This sequence joins TRBV7-9 and TRBJ2-1; perhaps TRBD1 as D (5 bases). There are 12 residues in the CDR3. Germline lookup yields CDR1 SEHNR and CDR2 FQNEAQ (reference sequence). The germline V and J ends were trimmed by 10 bases and 9 bases, with 16 bases remaining between them.

The V and J genes are TRBV28 and TRBJ1-4; TRBD1 matches 7 bases. CDR1 and CDR2 (germline): MDHEN, SYDVKM. V shed 4 bases, J shed 2 bases, and the junction held 7 bases outside the gene matches. There are 16 residues in the CDR3. The CDR3: CASSSRGGSTNEKLFF. As DNA, the CDR3 is TGTGCCAGCAGTTCCAGGGGGGGGTCTACTAATGAAAAACTGTTTTTT.

The V gene is TRBV5-4, the J gene TRBJ1-1; D gene uncertain. The germline V gene has CDR1 SGHNT and CDR2 YYREEE (reference sequence). The CDR3 consists of 14 residues. V was clipped by 0 bases and J by 1 base, with 7 bases between them. The CDR3 DNA sequence: TGTGCCAGCAGCTTGGCACCGGCGAACACTGAAGCTTTCTTT. Its protein is CASSLAPANTEAFF.

V usage is TRBV5-1 and J usage is TRBJ1-2; D gene uncertain. Trimming took 0 bases from V and 3 from J, leaving 15 bases between them. Germline V gives CDR1 SGHRS, CDR2 YFSETQ. The CDR3 loop spans 16 amino acids. The CDR3 bases are TGCGCCAGCAGCTTGGGAGGGATTACTGGGGACTATGGCTACACCTTC. It codes for CASSLGGITGDYGYTF.

J is TRBJ1-1 and V is TRBV7-9; 7 nucleotides align to TRBD1. The CDR3 length is 13 residues. Unmatched junction bases numbered 2, after V lost 1 base and J lost 6 bases. Germline V lookup: CDR1 SEHNR, CDR2 FQNEAQ (reference sequence). CDR3 loop: CASSLGGGSEAFF. CDR3 DNA: TGTGCCAGCAGCTTAGGAGGGGGCTCTGAAGCTTTCTTT.

The chain employs TRBV6-6 and TRBJ2-7; perhaps TRBD1 as D (5 bases). Germline V lookup: CDR1 MNHNY, CDR2 SVGAGI (reference sequence). This CDR3 contains 13 residues. Trimming stripped 6 bases from V and 6 bases from J, with 15 bases between. Written as DNA, the CDR3 is TGTGCCAGCAGCGACGGACAACCTGGCGAGCAGTACTTC. It is translated as CASSDGQPGEQYF.

This clone has just one count. The V call is TRBV27, the J call TRBJ1-4, with 8 bases lining up with TRBD1. CDR3 length equals 13 residues. After removal of 8 bases from V and 7 bases from J, the junction contained 6 bases not matched to a gene. CDR1 and CDR2 (germline): MNHEY, SMNVEV (reference sequence). As DNA, the CDR3 is TGTGCCAGCCAAAGCAGGGGGCGTGAAAAACTGTTTTTT. As protein: CASQSRGREKLFF.

This chain connects TRBV27 to TRBJ2-1; 10 bases are shared with TRBD2. After removal of 2 bases from V and 4 bases from J, the junction contained 5 bases not matched to a gene. This CDR3 has 16 amino acids. CDR1 and CDR2 from the germline V gene are MNHEY and SMNVEV (reference sequence). In DNA form, the CDR3 reads TGTGCCAGCAGTTTAATGCTAGCGGGAGTTTACAATGAGCAGTTCTTC. As protein: CASSLMLAGVYNEQFF.

This chain uses TRBV2 with TRBJ2-1; 10 nucleotides line up with TRBD2. Trimming removed 4 bases from V and 5 bases from J; junction bases left unmatched: 5. From germline, CDR1 is SNHLY and CDR2 FYNNEI. The CDR3 sequence is 15 residues long. Here the CDR3 DNA reads TGTGCCAGCAGTGGTCAACTAGCGGGAAACAATGAGCAGTTCTTC. It encodes CASSGQLAGNNEQFF. The full variable domain, completed using reference TRBV2 and TRBJ2-1, is EPEVTQTPSHQVTQMGQEVILRCVPISNHLYFYWYRQILGQKVEFLVSFYNNEISEKSEIFDDQFSVERPDGSNFTLKIRSTKLEDSAMYFCASSGQLAGNNEQFFGPGTRLTVL.

On this clone: A read error may account for a junction end that differs from germline. The chain is built from TRBV9 and TRBJ1-1; D remains ambiguous. The CDR3 has 14 amino acids. Per germline, CDR1 SGDLS and CDR2 YYNGEE. CDR3 DNA: TGTGCCAGCAGCGTCACGGGCGTGAATACTGAAGCTTTCTTT. It encodes CASSVTGVNTEAFF.

This rearrangement joins TRBV29-1 to TRBJ2-2; 11 nucleotides line up with TRBD1. CDR1 is SQVTM, CDR2 ANQGSEA, per germline. J gave up 6 bases and V 8 bases, and 8 bases lay outside the gene matches. This CDR3 is built from 14 residues. CDR3 in amino acids: CSIDPGQGAGELFF. The CDR3 nucleotides read TGCAGCATCGATCCGGGACAGGGGGCCGGGGAGCTGTTTTTT.

V usage is TRBV30 and J usage is TRBJ1-1; 8 nucleotides align to TRBD1. Trimming took 8 bases from V and 8 from J; bases not matched to a gene: 13. The CDR3 is made up of 13 amino acids. Germline V gene sequence: CDR1 GTSNPN, CDR2 SVGIG (reference sequence). This CDR3 is CATTGGGGKEAFF. The CDR3 DNA is TGTGCCACCACAGGGGGGGGCGGTAAAGAAGCTTTCTTT.

The chain is built from TRBV6-1 and TRBJ1-5, with 7 bases identical to TRBD1. CDR1 is MNHNS, CDR2 SASEGT, per germline. The CDR3 has 17 residues. J was trimmed by 3 bases and V by 1 base; bases with no gene match: 9. This CDR3 is CASSEVVFGTVNQPQHF. In DNA, the CDR3 is TGTGCCAGCAGTGAAGTGGTATTCGGGACAGTCAATCAGCCCCAGCATTTT.

V and J are TRBV18 and TRBJ2-7; unclear D gene. This CDR3 contains 16 residues. Germline CDR1 reads KGHSH; CDR2 reads LQKENI. V was clipped by 2 bases and J by 2 bases, with 16 bases between them. This chain's CDR3 is CASSPFLGPTPYEQYV. As DNA, the CDR3 is TGTGCCAGCTCACCATTTTTGGGTCCTACTCCCTACGAGCAGTACGTC.

The chain couples TRBV5-6 to TRBJ2-1; 12 bases fit TRBD2. The germline gives CDR1 SGHDT, CDR2 YYEEEE. The V and J ends lost 2 bases and 0 bases, in that order; junction bases with no gene match: 3. The CDR3 has 17 amino acids. The chain's CDR3 is CASSFGLAGSSYNEQFF. In DNA form, the CDR3 reads TGTGCCAGCAGCTTCGGACTAGCGGGAAGCTCCTACAATGAGCAGTTCTTC.

This chain's CDR3 is CAISAQLEAGTQETQYF. Written as DNA, the CDR3 is TGTGCCATCAGTGCCCAATTGGAAGCGGGTACCCAAGAGACCCAGTACTTC. The genes are TRBV10-3 and TRBJ2-5; maybe TRBD2 (6 bases). Germline CDR1 is ENHRY and CDR2 is SYGVKD. CDR3 length: 17 residues. Between the trimmed V and J ends, which lost 4 bases and 1 base, there was a span of 19 bases.

The chain has TRBV30 and TRBJ1-5; weak D call: TRBD1 (5 bases). The CDR3 consists of 14 residues. Per germline, CDR1 GTSNPN and CDR2 SVGIG (reference sequence). The V gene lost 2 bases and the J gene lost 5 bases, with 13 bases spanning the gap. CDR3 in DNA: TGTGCCTGGAGTATCCCCCAAGGGGATCAGCCCCAGCATTTT. It is translated as CAWSIPQGDQPQHF.

This rearrangement joins TRBV15 to TRBJ1-1, with no clear D. V was shortened by 0 bases and J by 8 bases, with 13 bases between the two germline ends. Germline assignment: CDR1 LNHNV and CDR2 YYDKDF (reference sequence). The CDR3 loop spans 14 amino acids. DNA for the CDR3: TGTGCCACCAGCAGAGACTTCGGACGGGAAGAAGCTTTCTTT. As protein: CATSRDFGREEAFF.

The chain joins TRBV6-4 to TRBJ2-3, with 12 positions matching TRBD2. This CDR3 region has 14 residues. Trimming took 3 bases from V and 5 from J; bases not matched to a gene: 0. Looked up from germline, CDR1 is MRHNA and CDR2 is SNTAGT. Written as DNA, the CDR3 is TGTGCCAGCAGTGAGGGACTAGCGGGAGATACGCAGTATTTT. This gives the protein CASSEGLAGDTQYF.

In this sample, this clone turned up once. This chain uses TRBV6-5 with TRBJ2-5; D remains unclear. The V gene lost 0 bases and the J gene lost 7 bases, with 12 bases spanning the gap. The CDR3 loop spans 14 amino acids. Germline V gene data show CDR1 as MNHEY and CDR2 as SVGAGI. CDR3 loop: CASSYSGPMGTQYF. The CDR3 nucleotides are TGTGCCAGCAGTTACTCTGGGCCGATGGGGACCCAGTACTTC.

The chain joins TRBV7-2 to TRBJ2-7, with D tentatively TRBD2 (6 bases). Germline V gene data show CDR1 as SGHTA and CDR2 as FQGNSA. The CDR3 extends over 14 amino acids. Trimming cost V 5 bases and J 1 base, with 12 bases left between them. In DNA, the CDR3 is TGTGCCAGCAGCAATAGACGGGGGTCCTACGAGCAGTACTTC. Translation gives CASSNRRGSYEQYF.

This chain joins TRBV2 and TRBJ2-4, with a possible D match to TRBD1 (5 bases). V was trimmed by 5 bases and J by 2 bases, leaving 7 bases between them. The CDR3 extends over 13 amino acids. Germline CDR1 reads SNHLY; CDR2 reads FYNNEI. The CDR3 nucleotides read TGTGCCAGCAGTTGGGGCCCCAAAAACATTCAGTACTTC. Amino acids: CASSWGPKNIQYF.

The J gene is TRBJ1-2, the V gene TRBV27; possible D gene TRBD1, 6 bases. The CDR3 extends over 18 amino acids. Between the trimmed V and J ends, which lost 3 bases and 5 bases, there was a span of 25 bases. Germline V CDR1 and CDR2: MNHEY, SMNVEV (reference sequence). The DNA of the CDR3 is TGTGCCAGCAGTTTCCTTCCCCTAACCGGGGCAGGGGTTTATGGCTACACCTTC. This sequence encodes CASSFLPLTGAGVYGYTF.